The 28 T cell receptor beta chains reported below all come from one sample, sequenced in a study of blood T cell repertoires in COVID-19. Method: immunoSEQ multiplex PCR; TCRdb's copy keeps in-frame clones and lacks some. This table has tens of thousands of clones, less than 90% appearing once. The sequenced material came from peripheral blood. Receptors originate from a human donor in a cohort sampled during active COVID-19.

The gene calls are TRBV3-1 (or the pseudogene TRBV3-2) and TRBJ2-5; TRBD2 is a possible D gene (5 bases). CDR1 LGHDT and CDR2 YNNKEL come from the germline V gene (reference sequence). This CDR3 contains 13 residues. Trimming took off 3 bases at V and 5 bases at J, with 10 bases between the two ends. The CDR3 DNA sequence: TGTGCCAGCAGCCAGCGGGCGGAGGAGACCCAGTACTTC. Translation gives CASSQRAEETQYF.

The genes are TRBV29-1 and TRBJ2-1, with TRBD2 identical over 7 bases. From germline, CDR1 is SQVTM and CDR2 ANQGSEA. The V segment lost 7 bases and the J segment 9 bases; nucleotides outside the gene matches: 6. CDR3 length: 11 residues. CDR3 residues: CSGRLAGEQFF. DNA of the CDR3: TGCAGCGGGCGACTAGCCGGTGAGCAGTTCTTC.

V gene TRBV5-4 combines with J gene TRBJ1-1; 10 bases map to TRBD1. Germline CDR1 and CDR2: SGHNT and YYREEE (reference sequence). V gave up 4 bases and J gave up 3 bases; unmatched junction bases: 6. This CDR3 is built from 15 residues. CDR3 loop: CASSRQGAGYTEAFF. The DNA for the CDR3 is TGTGCCAGCAGCAGACAGGGGGCTGGGTACACTGAAGCTTTCTTT. Using reference TRBV5-4 and TRBJ1-1 for the parts outside the CDR3, the full variable domain is ETGVTQSPTHLIKTRGQQVTLRCSSQSGHNTVSWYQQALGQGPQFIFQYYREEENGRGNFPPRFSGLQFPNYSSELNVNALELDDSALYLCASSRQGAGYTEAFFGQGTRLTVV.

This sequence joins TRBV28 and TRBJ2-7; possible D gene TRBD1, 5 bases. The CDR3 sequence is 13 residues long. Germline CDR1 MDHEN, CDR2 SYDVKM. The V end lost 3 bases, the J end lost 6 bases, and 12 bases lay between the germline ends. CDR3 region: CASSFPQVSEQYF. In DNA, the CDR3 is TGTGCCAGCAGTTTCCCACAGGTTAGCGAGCAGTACTTC. Together with reference TRBV28 and TRBJ2-7, the CDR3 gives the full variable domain: DVKVTQSSRYLVKRTGEKVFLECVQDMDHENMFWYRQDPGLGLRLIYFSYDVKMKEKGDIPEGYSVSREKKERFSLILESASTNQTSMYLCASSFPQVSEQYFGPGTRLTVT.

A note on this clone: A junction boundary mismatches the germline segment, possibly from a read error. The chain is built from TRBV7-7 and TRBJ2-2, with D maybe TRBD2 (7 bases). The germline CDR1 and CDR2 sequences are SSHAT and FNYEAQ (reference sequence). The CDR3 spans 16 residues. Here the CDR3 reads CASSLVGGGGTGELFF. The DNA of the CDR3 is TGTGCTAGCAGCTTAGTTGGGGGGGGCGGCACCGGGGAGCTGTTTTTT.

The chain recombines TRBV7-2 with TRBJ1-5, with D perhaps TRBD1 (6 bases). Per germline, CDR1 SGHTA and CDR2 FQGNSA. Deletions cut 3 bases from V and 7 bases from J, with 13 bases between. CDR3 length equals 14 residues. The CDR3 here is CASSLRGLGQPQHF. The DNA of the CDR3 is TGTGCCAGCAGCTTGCGGGGGCTCGGGCAGCCCCAGCATTTT.

The V call is TRBV7-2, the J call TRBJ2-5; 9 bases line up with TRBD1. With V trimmed by 4 bases and J by 3 bases, 3 bases remained unmatched. The CDR3 length is 14 residues. Per germline, CDR1 SGHTA and CDR2 FQGNSA. Here the CDR3 DNA reads TGTGCCAGCAGCTCGAGGACAGGGGAAGAGACCCAGTACTTC. This gives the protein CASSSRTGEETQYF.

The chain carries TRBV30 and TRBJ2-5; no clear D. Germline assignment: CDR1 GTSNPN and CDR2 SVGIG (reference sequence). The V gene lost 0 bases and the J gene lost 4 bases, with 15 bases spanning the gap. CDR3 length equals 15 residues. This chain's CDR3 is CAWSVPGSGRETQYF. The CDR3, as DNA: TGTGCCTGGAGTGTACCCGGGTCCGGAAGAGAGACCCAGTACTTC.

This chain links TRBV6-1 with TRBJ2-1, with TRBD2 matching 11 bases. The germline gives CDR1 MNHNS, CDR2 SASEGT. The CDR3 consists of 16 residues. The ends lost 3 bases at V and 1 base at J; junction bases unmatched: 2. CDR3 region: CASSDWTSGSYNEQFF. The DNA for the CDR3 is TGTGCCAGCAGTGATTGGACTAGCGGGTCCTACAATGAGCAGTTCTTC.

The CDR3: CASSQTDSVGDTQYF. As DNA, the CDR3 is TGTGCCAGCAGCCAAACCGACAGTGTCGGAGATACGCAGTATTTT. The chain has TRBV3-1 (or the pseudogene TRBV3-2) and TRBJ2-3, with a tentative D call TRBD1 (5 bases). V shed 2 bases and J shed 5 bases, with 14 bases lying between them. CDR1 is LGHDT and CDR2 is YNNKEL in the germline V gene (reference sequence). The CDR3 spans 15 residues.

The V gene is TRBV7-2, the J gene TRBJ2-7; 10 bases match TRBD2. CDR3 length equals 15 residues. J was trimmed by 2 bases and V by 0 bases; bases with no gene match: 1. Germline V gene data show CDR1 as SGHTA and CDR2 as FQGNSA. The CDR3 region is CASSLASGGTYEQYF. The CDR3 region has the DNA TGTGCCAGCAGCTTAGCTAGCGGGGGGACCTACGAGCAGTACTTC.

The chain joins TRBV5-5 to TRBJ2-1; D call uncertain. Between the trimmed V and J ends, which lost 4 bases and 8 bases, there was a span of 10 bases. This CDR3 contains 12 residues. Germline CDR1 reads SGHKS; CDR2 reads YYEKEE (reference sequence). The CDR3 bases are TGTGCCAGCAGCGTGCGCGTCGATGAGCAGTTCTTC. It encodes CASSVRVDEQFF.

A single count supports this clone. The V call is TRBV4-3, the J call TRBJ2-6, with 7 positions matching TRBD1. Germline V lookup: CDR1 LGHNA, CDR2 YSLEER. This CDR3 has 19 residues. The V segment lost 0 bases and the J segment 0 bases; nucleotides outside the gene matches: 8. This chain's CDR3 is CASSQEFATGFSGANVLTF. The CDR3, as DNA: TGCGCCAGCAGCCAAGAATTTGCGACAGGGTTCTCTGGGGCCAACGTCCTGACTTTC.

The V gene is TRBV19, the J gene TRBJ2-2, with 7 bases identical to TRBD2. Germline assignment: CDR1 LNHDA and CDR2 SQIVND (reference sequence). This CDR3 spans 17 amino acids. V was clipped by 5 bases and J by 5 bases; unmatched bases: 14. CDR3 sequence (DNA): TGTGCCAGTAGTCTGGGACTACATATGGGGGGGACCGGGGAGCTGTTTTTT. Translation: CASSLGLHMGGTGELFF.

This clone was picked up one time. V gene TRBV3-1 (or the pseudogene TRBV3-2) combines with J gene TRBJ1-5, with 9 bases matching TRBD1. There are 15 residues in the CDR3. V was pared by 1 base and J by 6 bases, with 4 bases of the junction left unmatched. Germline CDR1 and CDR2: LGHDT and YNNKEL (reference sequence). The CDR3 region is CASSQGTGEVQPQHF. The CDR3 bases are TGTGCCAGCAGCCAAGGGACAGGGGAGGTTCAGCCCCAGCATTTT.

The chain uses TRBV28 and TRBJ2-1; 13 bases are a match to TRBD2. The CDR3 totals 17 residues. The V gene end was trimmed by 5 bases and the J gene end by 6 bases; junction bases not matched to a gene: 10. Germline lookup yields CDR1 MDHEN and CDR2 SYDVKM. In DNA form, the CDR3 reads TGTGCCAGCAGTCTATACACTAGCGGGAGGGCCATCAATGAGCAGTTCTTC. Protein: CASSLYTSGRAINEQFF.

The V call is TRBV28, the J call TRBJ2-1; possibly TRBD2 for D (5 bases). The V gene's germline CDR1 is MDHEN and CDR2 SYDVKM. The germline V and J ends were trimmed by 6 bases and 0 bases, with 6 bases remaining between them. This CDR3 contains 13 residues. The CDR3 region has the DNA TGTGCCAGCAGGGGGAGCTCCTACAATGAGCAGTTCTTC. Translation: CASRGSSYNEQFF.

This chain joins TRBV11-2 and TRBJ2-1, with TRBD2 matching over 8 bases. With 5 bases clipped from V and 7 bases from J, the junction kept 13 bases outside the gene matches. CDR3 size: 16 residues. CDR1 and CDR2 from the germline V gene are SGHAT and FQNNGV. The CDR3 DNA sequence: TGTGCCAGCAGCCGCCTGAACGGGAGGGCCGGAAATGAGCAGTTCTTC. Protein sequence: CASSRLNGRAGNEQFF.

This chain links TRBV6-6 with TRBJ2-7; TRBD1 agrees at 8 bases. CDR1 and CDR2 (germline): MNHNY, SVGAGI (reference sequence). This CDR3 is 16 amino acids long. With V trimmed by 7 bases and J by 2 bases, 13 bases remained unmatched. The CDR3 nucleotides read TGTGCCAGCACCGACTCGAGAGACAGGGGTCCCTACGAGCAGTACTTC. Translating it yields CASTDSRDRGPYEQYF.

V gene TRBV2 combines with J gene TRBJ2-2; the D gene is possibly TRBD1 (5 bases). Per germline, CDR1 SNHLY and CDR2 FYNNEI. Trimming left V 1 base short and J 0 bases short, with 6 bases between. There are 15 residues in the CDR3. CDR3 region: CASSEGTPNTGELFF. The DNA of the CDR3 is TGTGCCAGCAGTGAAGGGACACCGAACACCGGGGAGCTGTTTTTT.

The chain employs TRBV5-1 and TRBJ2-2; a possible D gene is TRBD2 (6 bases). The CDR3 spans 14 residues. The V gene lost 6 bases and the J gene lost 0 bases, with 9 bases spanning the gap. Germline CDR1 is SGHRS and CDR2 is YFSETQ. For the CDR3, the DNA is TGCGCCAGCAAGGAGGGAGCGAACACCGGGGAGCTGTTTTTT. It specifies CASKEGANTGELFF.

The genes are TRBV6-5 and TRBJ2-1; 9 bases map to TRBD2. Losses at the gene ends were 6 bases for V and 2 bases for J; bases not matched to a gene: 5. Germline V gene data show CDR1 as MNHEY and CDR2 as SVGAGI. The CDR3 has 15 residues. CDR3: CASSLTSGTYNEQFF. The DNA for the CDR3 is TGTGCCAGCAGCTTGACTAGCGGAACCTACAATGAGCAGTTCTTC.

The chain joins TRBV5-1 to TRBJ2-1, with D possibly being TRBD2 (6 bases). The V end was cut by 4 bases, the J end by 0 bases, with 14 bases between. CDR1 is SGHRS and CDR2 is YFSETQ in the germline V gene. This CDR3 has 16 residues. The CDR3 reads CASSSRDLSSYNEQFF. The DNA of the CDR3 is TGCGCCAGCAGCAGTCGGGACTTAAGCTCCTACAATGAGCAGTTCTTC.

The genes are TRBV2 and TRBJ1-2; D not certain. Germline V gene lookup returns CDR1 SNHLY and CDR2 FYNNEI. The CDR3 consists of 13 residues. V lost 7 bases and J 10 bases, leaving 19 bases between the germline ends. The CDR3 coding sequence is TGTGCCAGCATCTTCAACCGAGGGAGTCTCTACACCTTC. Translating gives CASIFNRGSLYTF.

As regards this clone: A read error may account for a junction end that differs from germline. At the DNA level, this CDR3 is encoded by other sequences in the same sample as well. The chain is built from TRBV3-1 (or the pseudogene TRBV3-2) and TRBJ1-1; 7 bases fit TRBD1. Germline V lookup: CDR1 LGHDT, CDR2 YNNKEL (reference sequence). The CDR3 loop spans 14 amino acids. The CDR3 nucleotides are TGTGCCAGCAGTCAAGGGGGCCGGAACACTGAAGCTTTCTTT. This sequence encodes CASSQGGRNTEAFF.

The chain joins TRBV9 to TRBJ2-5; perhaps TRBD1 as D (7 bases). CDR3 length: 17 residues. V was shortened by 4 bases and J by 5 bases, with 24 bases between the two germline ends. Per germline, CDR1 SGDLS and CDR2 YYNGEE. CDR3: CASSPTGGPRGLETQYF. The CDR3 bases are TGTGCCAGCAGCCCGACCGGGGGTCCCAGGGGGTTGGAGACCCAGTACTTC. The full variable domain, rest sourced from reference TRBV9 and TRBJ2-5, is DSGVTQTPKHLITATGQRVTLRCSPRSGDLSVYWYQQSLDQGLQFLIQYYNGEERAKGNILERFSAQQFPDLHSELNLSSLELGDSALYFCASSPTGGPRGLETQYFGPGTRLLVL.

This clone was found once. The chain uses TRBV30 and TRBJ1-4; 8 bases line up with TRBD1. V lost 2 bases to trimming and J lost 0 bases; unmatched junction nucleotides: 8. CDR3 size: 17 residues. The germline gives CDR1 GTSNPN, CDR2 SVGIG (reference sequence). The CDR3 loop reads CAWSYNRGSATNEKLFF. CDR3 coding DNA: TGTGCCTGGAGTTACAACAGGGGGTCTGCAACTAATGAAAAACTGTTTTTT.

This chain links TRBV5-1 with TRBJ2-7, with 9 nucleotides matching TRBD1. V dropped 4 bases and J dropped 1; count of bases not matched to a gene: 3. The CDR3 has 14 amino acids. In germline, CDR1 is SGHRS, CDR2 YFSETQ. The CDR3 sequence: CASSRGTGSYEQYF. For the CDR3, the DNA is TGCGCCAGCAGCCGAGGGACAGGGTCCTACGAGCAGTACTTC.